The entry below describes one T cell receptor (beta chain). Its antigen is not known. The data were taken from a study of cytomegalovirus exposure and HLA in healthy donors. Study-wide context: One earlier analysis, a look at 180 million or so T cells, found some 120 million unique TCR beta sequences.

The V gene's germline CDR1 is MNHNY and CDR2 SVGAGI (reference sequence). This CDR3 has 15 amino acids. The ends were cut back, 2 bases at V and 3 bases at J, with 14 bases in the middle. With 60 Vbeta and 13 Jbeta primers, the PCR was carried out. Some clones are missing from TCRdb's copy, which holds only in-frame ones; the method was immunoSEQ multiplex PCR. The sample carries 150,000 to 200,000 clones, over 70% recorded once. Findings of the study overall: It was reported that TCR beta sequences correctly inferred the HLA-A and HLA-B alleles for most subjects. One cluster of highly shared sequence variants probably arose as a sequencing artifact. In vitro testing confirmed a few CMV-associated chains as specific for CMV antigens.

The sequenced sample consisted of PBMCs. The chain recombines TRBV6-6 with TRBJ2-7; weak D call: TRBD1 (6 bases). This sequence was found in a female donor in good health and CMV-seronegative. Written as DNA, the CDR3 is TGTGCCAGCAGTTACGTTCAGGGGACGTACTACGAGCAGTACTTC. Protein sequence: CASSYVQGTYYEQYF.